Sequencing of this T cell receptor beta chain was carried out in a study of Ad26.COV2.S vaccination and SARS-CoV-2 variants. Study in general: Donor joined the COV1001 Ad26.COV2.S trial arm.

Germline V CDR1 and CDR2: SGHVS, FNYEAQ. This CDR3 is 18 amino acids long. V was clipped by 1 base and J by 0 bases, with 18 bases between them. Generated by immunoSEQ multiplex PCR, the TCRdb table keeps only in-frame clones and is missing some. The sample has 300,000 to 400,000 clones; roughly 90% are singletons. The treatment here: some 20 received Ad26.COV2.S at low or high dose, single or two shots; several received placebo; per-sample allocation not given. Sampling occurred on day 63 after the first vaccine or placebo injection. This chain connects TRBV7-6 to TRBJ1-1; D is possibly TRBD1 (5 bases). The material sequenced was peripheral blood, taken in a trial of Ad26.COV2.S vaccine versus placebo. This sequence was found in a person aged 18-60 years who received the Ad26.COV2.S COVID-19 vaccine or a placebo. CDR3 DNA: TGTGCCAGCAGCTTAGTAGTCGGGACGGGTGGATTGAACACTGAAGCTTTCTTT. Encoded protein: CASSLVVGTGGLNTEAFF.